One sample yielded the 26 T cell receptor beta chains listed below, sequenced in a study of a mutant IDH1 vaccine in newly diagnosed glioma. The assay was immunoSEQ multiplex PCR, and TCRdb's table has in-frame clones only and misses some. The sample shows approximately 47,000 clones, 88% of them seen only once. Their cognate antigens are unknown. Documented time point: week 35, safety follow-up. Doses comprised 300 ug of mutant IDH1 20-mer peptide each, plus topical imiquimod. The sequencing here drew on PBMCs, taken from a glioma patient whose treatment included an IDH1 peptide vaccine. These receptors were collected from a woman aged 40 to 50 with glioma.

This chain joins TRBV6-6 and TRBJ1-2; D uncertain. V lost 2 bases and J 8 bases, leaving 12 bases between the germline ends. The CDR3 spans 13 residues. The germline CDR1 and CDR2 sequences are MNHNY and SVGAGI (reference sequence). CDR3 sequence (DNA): TGTGCCAGCAGTTACGGGCTTAGGTCGGGCTACACCTTC. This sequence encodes CASSYGLRSGYTF.

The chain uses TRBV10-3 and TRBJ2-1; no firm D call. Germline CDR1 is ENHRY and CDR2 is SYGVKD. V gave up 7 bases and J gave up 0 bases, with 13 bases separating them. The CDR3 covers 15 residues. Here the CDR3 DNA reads TGTGCCATCAACTGGCAGGTGAGCTCCTACAATGAGCAGTTCTTC. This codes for CAINWQVSSYNEQFF.

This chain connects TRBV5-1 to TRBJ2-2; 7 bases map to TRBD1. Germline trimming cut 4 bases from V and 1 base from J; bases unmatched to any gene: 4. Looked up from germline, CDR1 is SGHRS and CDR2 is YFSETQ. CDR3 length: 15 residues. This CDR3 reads CASSLGTVNTGELFF. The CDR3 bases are TGCGCCAGCAGCCTAGGGACAGTGAACACCGGGGAGCTGTTTTTT. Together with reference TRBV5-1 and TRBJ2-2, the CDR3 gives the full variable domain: KAGVTQTPRYLIKTRGQQVTLSCSPISGHRSVSWYQQTPGQGLQFLFEYFSETQRNKGNFPGRFSGRQFSNSRSEMNVSTLELGDSALYLCASSLGTVNTGELFFGEGSRLTVL.

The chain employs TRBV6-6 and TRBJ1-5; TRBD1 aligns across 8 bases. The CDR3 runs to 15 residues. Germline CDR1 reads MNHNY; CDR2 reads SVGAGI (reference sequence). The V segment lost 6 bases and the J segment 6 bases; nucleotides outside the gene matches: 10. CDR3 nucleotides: TGTGCCAGCAGCCCCGGACAGGGAAAAAGTCAGCCCCAGCATTTT. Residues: CASSPGQGKSQPQHF.

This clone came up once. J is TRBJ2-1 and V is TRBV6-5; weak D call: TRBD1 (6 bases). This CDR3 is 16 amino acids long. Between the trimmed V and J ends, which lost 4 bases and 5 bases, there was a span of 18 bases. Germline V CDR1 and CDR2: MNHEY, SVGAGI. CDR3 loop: CASSSPGQTLNNEQFF. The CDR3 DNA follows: TGTGCCAGCAGTTCTCCGGGACAAACGTTGAACAATGAGCAGTTCTTC.

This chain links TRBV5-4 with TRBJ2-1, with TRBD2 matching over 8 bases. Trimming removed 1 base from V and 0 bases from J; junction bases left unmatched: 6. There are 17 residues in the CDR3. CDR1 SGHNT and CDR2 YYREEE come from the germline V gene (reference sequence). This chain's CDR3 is CASSLRLGTSSYNEQFF. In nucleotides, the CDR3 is TGTGCCAGCAGCTTGAGGTTAGGGACTAGCTCCTACAATGAGCAGTTCTTC. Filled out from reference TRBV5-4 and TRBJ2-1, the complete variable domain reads ETGVTQSPTHLIKTRGQQVTLRCSSQSGHNTVSWYQQALGQGPQFIFQYYREEENGRGNFPPRFSGLQFPNYSSELNVNALELDDSALYLCASSLRLGTSSYNEQFFGPGTRLTVL.

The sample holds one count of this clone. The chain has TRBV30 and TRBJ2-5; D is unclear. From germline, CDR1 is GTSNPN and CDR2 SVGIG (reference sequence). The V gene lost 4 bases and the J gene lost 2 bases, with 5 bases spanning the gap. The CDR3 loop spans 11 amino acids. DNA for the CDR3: TGTGCCTGGATGGGACAAGAGACCCAGTACTTC. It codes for CAWMGQETQYF.

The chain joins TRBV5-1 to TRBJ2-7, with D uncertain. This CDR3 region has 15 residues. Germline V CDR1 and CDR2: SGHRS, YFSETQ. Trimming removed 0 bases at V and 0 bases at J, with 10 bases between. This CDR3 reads CASSLVAGSSYEQYF. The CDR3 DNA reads TGCGCCAGCAGCTTGGTGGCAGGCAGCTCCTACGAGCAGTACTTC.

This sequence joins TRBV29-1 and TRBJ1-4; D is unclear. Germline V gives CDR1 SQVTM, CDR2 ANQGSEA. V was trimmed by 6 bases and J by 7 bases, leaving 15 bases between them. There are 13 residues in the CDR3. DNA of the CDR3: TGCAGCGTGCGGGCATATAGGCCTGAAAAACTGTTTTTT. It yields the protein CSVRAYRPEKLFF. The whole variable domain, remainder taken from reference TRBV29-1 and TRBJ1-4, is SAVISQKPSRDICQRGTSLTIQCQVDSQVTMMFWYRQQPGQSLTLIATANQGSEATYESGFVIDKFPISRPNLTFSTLTVSNMSPEDSSIYLCSVRAYRPEKLFFGSGTQLSVL.

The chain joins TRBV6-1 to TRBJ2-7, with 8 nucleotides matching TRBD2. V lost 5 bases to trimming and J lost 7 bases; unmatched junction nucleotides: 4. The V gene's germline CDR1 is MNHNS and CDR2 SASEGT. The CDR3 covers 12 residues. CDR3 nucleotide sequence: TGTGCCAGCAGTCCGGGGGGGCGAGAGCAGTACTTC. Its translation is CASSPGGREQYF.

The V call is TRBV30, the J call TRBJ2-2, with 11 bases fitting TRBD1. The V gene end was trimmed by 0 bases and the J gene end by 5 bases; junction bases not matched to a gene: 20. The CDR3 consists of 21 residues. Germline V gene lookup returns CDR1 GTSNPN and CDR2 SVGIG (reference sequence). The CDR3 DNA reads TGTGCCTGGAGTGTAGGTCAATATTTTTACCGGGACAGGGGGAGTACCGGGGAGCTGTTTTTT. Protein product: CAWSVGQYFYRDRGSTGELFF.

CDR3 residues: CASTYLAGVGGEQFF. As DNA, the CDR3 is TGCGCCAGCACCTATCTAGCGGGAGTGGGAGGAGAGCAGTTCTTC. This chain joins TRBV5-1 and TRBJ2-1; 10 positions agree with TRBD2. Germline-derived CDR1 and CDR2 are SGHRS and YFSETQ. This CDR3 has 15 residues. With 6 bases clipped from V and 10 bases from J, the junction kept 13 bases outside the gene matches.

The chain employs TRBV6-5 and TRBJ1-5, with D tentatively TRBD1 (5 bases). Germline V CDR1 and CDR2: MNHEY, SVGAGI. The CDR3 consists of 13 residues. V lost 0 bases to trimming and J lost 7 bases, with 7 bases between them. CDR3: CASSYSEGQPQHF. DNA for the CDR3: TGTGCCAGCAGTTACTCGGAGGGGCAGCCCCAGCATTTT.

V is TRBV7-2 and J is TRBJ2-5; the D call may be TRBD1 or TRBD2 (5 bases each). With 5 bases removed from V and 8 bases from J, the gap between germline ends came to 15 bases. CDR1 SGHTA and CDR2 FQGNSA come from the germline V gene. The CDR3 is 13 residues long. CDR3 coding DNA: TGTGCCAGCAGCCGCACGGCCAGGGACACCCAGTACTTC. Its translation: CASSRTARDTQYF.

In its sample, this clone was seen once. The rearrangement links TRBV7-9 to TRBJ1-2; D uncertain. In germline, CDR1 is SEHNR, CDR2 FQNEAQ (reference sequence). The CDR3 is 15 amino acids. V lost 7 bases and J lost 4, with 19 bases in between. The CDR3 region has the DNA TGTGCCAGCACCCCCTTAGGATTCGCCAGCTATGGCTACACCTTC. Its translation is CASTPLGFASYGYTF.

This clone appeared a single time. The CDR3 is CASNLFGRGASPEQFF. The CDR3 DNA is TGTGCCAGCAACCTATTTGGAAGAGGGGCGAGTCCTGAGCAGTTCTTC. This rearrangement joins TRBV27 to TRBJ2-1, with D possibly being TRBD1 or TRBD2 (5 bases each). V was cut by 7 bases and J by 9 bases, with 25 bases left in between. This CDR3 comprises 16 residues. CDR1 is MNHEY and CDR2 is SMNVEV in the germline V gene (reference sequence).

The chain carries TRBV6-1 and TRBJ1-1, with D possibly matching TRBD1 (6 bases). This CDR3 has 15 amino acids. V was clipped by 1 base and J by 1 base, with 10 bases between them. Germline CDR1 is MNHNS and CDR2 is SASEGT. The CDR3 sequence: CASSEGGASNTEAFF. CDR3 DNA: TGTGCCAGCAGTGAAGGGGGGGCATCGAACACTGAAGCTTTCTTT.

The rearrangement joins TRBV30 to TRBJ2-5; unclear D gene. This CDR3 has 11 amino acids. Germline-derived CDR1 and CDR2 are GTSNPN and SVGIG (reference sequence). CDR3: CAGEIQETQYF. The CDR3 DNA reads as TGTGCTGGGGAAATTCAAGAGACCCAGTACTTC.

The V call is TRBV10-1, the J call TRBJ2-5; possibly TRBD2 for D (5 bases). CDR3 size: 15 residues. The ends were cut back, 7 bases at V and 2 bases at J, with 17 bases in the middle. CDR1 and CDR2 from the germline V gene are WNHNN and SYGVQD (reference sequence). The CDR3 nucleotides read TGCGCCAGCACCTCAGCGGTACGGTGTCAAGAGACCCAGTACTTC. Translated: CASTSAVRCQETQYF.

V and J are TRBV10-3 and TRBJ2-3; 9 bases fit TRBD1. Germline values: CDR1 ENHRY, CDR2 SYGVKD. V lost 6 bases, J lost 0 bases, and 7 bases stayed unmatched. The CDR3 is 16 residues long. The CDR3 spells CAIRPGQGASTDTQYF. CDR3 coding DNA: TGTGCCATCAGGCCGGGACAGGGTGCTAGCACAGATACGCAGTATTTT.

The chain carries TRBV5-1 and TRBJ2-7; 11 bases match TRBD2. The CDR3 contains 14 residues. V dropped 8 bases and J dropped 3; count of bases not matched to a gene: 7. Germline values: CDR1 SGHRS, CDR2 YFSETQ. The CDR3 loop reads CASQRLAGNYEQYF. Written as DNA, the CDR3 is TGCGCCAGTCAAAGACTAGCGGGGAACTACGAGCAGTACTTC.

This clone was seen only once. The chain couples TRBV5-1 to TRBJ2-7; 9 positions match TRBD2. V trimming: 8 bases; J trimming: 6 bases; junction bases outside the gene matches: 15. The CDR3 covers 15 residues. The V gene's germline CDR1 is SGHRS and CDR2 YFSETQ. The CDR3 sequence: CASSPGGGRGSEQYF. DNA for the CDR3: TGCGCCAGTTCCCCTGGCGGCGGGAGGGGATCCGAGCAGTACTTC.

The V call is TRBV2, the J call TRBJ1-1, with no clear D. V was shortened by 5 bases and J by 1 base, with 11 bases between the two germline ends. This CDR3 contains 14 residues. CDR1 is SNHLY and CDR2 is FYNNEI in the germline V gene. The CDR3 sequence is CASSRVSENTEAFF. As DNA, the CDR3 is TGTGCCAGCAGTAGGGTTTCCGAGAACACTGAAGCTTTCTTT.

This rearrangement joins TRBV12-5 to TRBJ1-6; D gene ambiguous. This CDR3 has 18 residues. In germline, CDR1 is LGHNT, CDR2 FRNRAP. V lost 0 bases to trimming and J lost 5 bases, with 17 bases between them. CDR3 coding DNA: TGTGCTAGTGGTTTGGTACTGGGGAGAGCGACTAATAATTCACCCCTCCACTTT. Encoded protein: CASGLVLGRATNNSPLHF.

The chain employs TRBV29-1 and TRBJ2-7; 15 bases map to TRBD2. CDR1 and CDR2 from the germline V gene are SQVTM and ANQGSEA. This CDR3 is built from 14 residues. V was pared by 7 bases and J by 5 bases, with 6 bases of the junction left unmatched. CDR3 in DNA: TGCAGCGCTCAGGGACTAGCGGGAGGAAACGAGCAGTACTTC. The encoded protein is CSAQGLAGGNEQYF.

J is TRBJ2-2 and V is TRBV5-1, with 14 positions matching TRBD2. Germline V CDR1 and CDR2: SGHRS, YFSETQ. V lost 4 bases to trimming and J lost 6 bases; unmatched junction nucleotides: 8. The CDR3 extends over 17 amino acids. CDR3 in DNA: TGCGCCAGCAGCACAGGACTAGCGGGAGGAGTCTCCGGGGAGCTGTTTTTT. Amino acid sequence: CASSTGLAGGVSGELFF.